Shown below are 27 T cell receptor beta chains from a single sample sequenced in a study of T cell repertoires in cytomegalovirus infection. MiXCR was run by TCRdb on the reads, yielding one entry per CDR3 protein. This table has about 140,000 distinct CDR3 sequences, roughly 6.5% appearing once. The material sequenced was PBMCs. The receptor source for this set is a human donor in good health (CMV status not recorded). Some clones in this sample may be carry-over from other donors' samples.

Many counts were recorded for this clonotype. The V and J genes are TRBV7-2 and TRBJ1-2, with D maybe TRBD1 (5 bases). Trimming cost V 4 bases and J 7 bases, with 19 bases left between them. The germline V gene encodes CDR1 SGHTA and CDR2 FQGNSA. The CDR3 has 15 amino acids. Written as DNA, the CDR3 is TGTGCCAGCAGCTCACCTCCCTGGCTGGGACGTGGCTACACCTTC. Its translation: CASSSPPWLGRGYTF.

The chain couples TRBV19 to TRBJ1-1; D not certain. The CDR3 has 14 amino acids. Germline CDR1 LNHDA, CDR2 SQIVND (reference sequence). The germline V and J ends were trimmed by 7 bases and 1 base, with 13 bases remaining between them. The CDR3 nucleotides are TGTGCCAGTAAAGTCATCGGAGGGAACACTGAAGCTTTCTTT. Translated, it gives CASKVIGGNTEAFF. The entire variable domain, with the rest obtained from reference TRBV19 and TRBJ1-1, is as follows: DGGITQSPKYLFRKEGQNVTLSCEQNLNHDAMYWYRQDPGQGLRLIYYSQIVNDFQKGDIAEGYSVSREKKESFPLTVTSAQKNPTAFYLCASKVIGGNTEAFFGQGTRLTVV.

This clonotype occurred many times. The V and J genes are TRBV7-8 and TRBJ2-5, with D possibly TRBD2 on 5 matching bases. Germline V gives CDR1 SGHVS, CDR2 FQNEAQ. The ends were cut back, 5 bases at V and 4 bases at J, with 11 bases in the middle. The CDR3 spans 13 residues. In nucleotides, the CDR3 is TGTGCCAGCAGCCGGTCTCGGGGAGAGACCCAGTACTTC. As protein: CASSRSRGETQYF.

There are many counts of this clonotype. Written as DNA, the CDR3 is TGTGCCAGCAGCTATGGCAGGGCAAATGAGCAGTTCTTC. It translates to CASSYGRANEQFF. J is TRBJ2-1 and V is TRBV7-2; tentative D call: TRBD1 (5 bases). This CDR3 has 13 residues. CDR1 and CDR2 from the germline V gene are SGHTA and FQGNSA. The V end lost 4 bases, the J end lost 7 bases, and 11 bases lay between the germline ends.

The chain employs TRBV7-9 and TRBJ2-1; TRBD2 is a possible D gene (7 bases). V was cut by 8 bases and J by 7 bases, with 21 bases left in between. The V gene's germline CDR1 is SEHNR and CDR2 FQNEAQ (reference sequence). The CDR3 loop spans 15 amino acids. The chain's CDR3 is CASHPWGGPLNEQFF. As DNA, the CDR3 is TGTGCCAGCCACCCCTGGGGGGGCCCCCTTAATGAGCAGTTCTTC.

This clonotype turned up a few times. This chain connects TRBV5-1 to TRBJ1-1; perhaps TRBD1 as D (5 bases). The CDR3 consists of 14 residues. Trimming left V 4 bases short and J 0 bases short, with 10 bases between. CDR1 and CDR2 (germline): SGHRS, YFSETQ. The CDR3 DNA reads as TGCGCCAGCAGCGATGGGACGGTGAACACTGAAGCTTTCTTT. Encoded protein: CASSDGTVNTEAFF.

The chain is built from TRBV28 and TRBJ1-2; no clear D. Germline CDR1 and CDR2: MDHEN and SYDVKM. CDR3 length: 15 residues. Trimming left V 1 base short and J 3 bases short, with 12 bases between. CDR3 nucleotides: TGTGCCAGCAGTTTATTCGGAGGGCCCGACTATGGCTACACCTTC. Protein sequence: CASSLFGGPDYGYTF.

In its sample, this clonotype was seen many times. Written as DNA, the CDR3 is TGTGCCAGCTCGGAGTTGTACAATGAGCAGTTCTTC. Its translation: CASSELYNEQFF. This chain uses TRBV6-6 with TRBJ2-1; D remains ambiguous. V was pared by 8 bases and J by 4 bases, with 9 bases between. Germline values: CDR1 MNHNY, CDR2 SVGAGI (reference sequence). This CDR3 is built from 12 residues.

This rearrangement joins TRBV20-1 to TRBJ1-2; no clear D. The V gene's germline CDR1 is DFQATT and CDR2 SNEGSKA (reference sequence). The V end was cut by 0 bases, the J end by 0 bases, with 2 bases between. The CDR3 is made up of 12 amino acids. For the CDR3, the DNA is TGCAGTGCTAGAGACACTAACTATGGCTACACCTTC. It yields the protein CSARDTNYGYTF.

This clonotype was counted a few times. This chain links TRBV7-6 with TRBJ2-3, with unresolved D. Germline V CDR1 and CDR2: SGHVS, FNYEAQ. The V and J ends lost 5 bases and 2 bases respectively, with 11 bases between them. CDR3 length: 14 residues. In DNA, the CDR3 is TGTGCCAGCAGCCAAGGCCTCACCACAGATACGCAGTATTTT. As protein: CASSQGLTTDTQYF.

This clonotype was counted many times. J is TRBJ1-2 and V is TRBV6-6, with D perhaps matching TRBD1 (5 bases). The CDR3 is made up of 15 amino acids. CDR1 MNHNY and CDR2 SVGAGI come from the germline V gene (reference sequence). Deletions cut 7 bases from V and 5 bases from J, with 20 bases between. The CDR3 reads CASTQPGRVRYGYTF. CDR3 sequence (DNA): TGTGCCAGCACCCAACCGGGACGGGTTCGGTATGGCTACACCTTC.

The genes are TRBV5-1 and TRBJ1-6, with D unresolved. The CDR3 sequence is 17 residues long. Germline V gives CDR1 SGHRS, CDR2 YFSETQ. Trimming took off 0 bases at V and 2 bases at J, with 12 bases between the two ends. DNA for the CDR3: TGCGCCAGCAGCTTGGGGTTCACAGCCACCTATAATTCACCCCTCCACTTT. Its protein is CASSLGFTATYNSPLHF.

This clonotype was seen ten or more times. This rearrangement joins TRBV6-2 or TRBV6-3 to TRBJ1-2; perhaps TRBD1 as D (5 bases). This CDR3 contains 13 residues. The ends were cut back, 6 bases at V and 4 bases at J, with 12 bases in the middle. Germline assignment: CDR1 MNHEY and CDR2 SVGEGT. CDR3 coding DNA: TGTGCCAGCAGACCCCAGGGTTCCTATGGCTACACCTTC. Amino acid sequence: CASRPQGSYGYTF.

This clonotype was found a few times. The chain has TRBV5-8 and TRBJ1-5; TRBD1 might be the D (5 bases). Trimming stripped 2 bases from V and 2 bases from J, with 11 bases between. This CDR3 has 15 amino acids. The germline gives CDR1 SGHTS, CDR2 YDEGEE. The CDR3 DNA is TGTGCCAGCAGCTTCGGGGGGACGGGCAATCAGCCCCAGCATTTT. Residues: CASSFGGTGNQPQHF.

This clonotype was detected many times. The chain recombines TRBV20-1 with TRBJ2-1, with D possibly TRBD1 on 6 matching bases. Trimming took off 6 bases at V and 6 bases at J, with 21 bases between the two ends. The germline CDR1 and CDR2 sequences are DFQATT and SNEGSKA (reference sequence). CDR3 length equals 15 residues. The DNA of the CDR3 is TGCAGTGCCCTATCACGGCGCGAAGGGGGCAATGAGCAGTTCTTC. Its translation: CSALSRREGGNEQFF.

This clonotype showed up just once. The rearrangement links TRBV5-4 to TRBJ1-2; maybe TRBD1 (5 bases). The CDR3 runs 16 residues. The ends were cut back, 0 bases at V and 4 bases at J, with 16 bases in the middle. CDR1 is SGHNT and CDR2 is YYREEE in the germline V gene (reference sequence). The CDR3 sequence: CASSLVGAPNTYGYTF. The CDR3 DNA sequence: TGTGCCAGCAGCTTGGTAGGGGCCCCGAACACCTATGGCTACACCTTC.

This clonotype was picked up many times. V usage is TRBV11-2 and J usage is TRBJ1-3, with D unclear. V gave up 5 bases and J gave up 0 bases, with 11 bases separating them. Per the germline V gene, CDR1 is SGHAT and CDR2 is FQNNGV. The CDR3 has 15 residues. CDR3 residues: CASSTQLSSGNTIYF. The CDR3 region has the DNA TGTGCCAGCAGCACCCAATTGAGCTCTGGAAACACCATATATTTT. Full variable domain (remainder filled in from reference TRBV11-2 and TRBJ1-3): EAGVAQSPRYKIIEKRQSVAFWCNPISGHATLYWYQQILGQGPKLLIQFQNNGVVDDSQLPKDRFSAERLKGVDSTLKIQPAKLEDSAVYLCASSTQLSSGNTIYFGEGSWLTVV.

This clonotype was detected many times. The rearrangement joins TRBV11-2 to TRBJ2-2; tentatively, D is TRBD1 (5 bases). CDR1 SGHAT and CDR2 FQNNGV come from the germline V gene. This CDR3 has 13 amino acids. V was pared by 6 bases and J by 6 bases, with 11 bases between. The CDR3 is CASRSQGSGELFF. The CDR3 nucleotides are TGTGCCAGCAGGTCTCAGGGATCCGGGGAGCTGTTTTTT.

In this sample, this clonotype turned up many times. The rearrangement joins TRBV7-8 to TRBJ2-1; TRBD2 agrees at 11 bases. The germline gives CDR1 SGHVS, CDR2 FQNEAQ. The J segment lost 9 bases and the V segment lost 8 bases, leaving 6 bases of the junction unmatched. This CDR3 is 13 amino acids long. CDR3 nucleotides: TGTGCCAGCGGCCTAGCGGGGGGAAGTGAGCAGTTCTTC. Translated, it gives CASGLAGGSEQFF.

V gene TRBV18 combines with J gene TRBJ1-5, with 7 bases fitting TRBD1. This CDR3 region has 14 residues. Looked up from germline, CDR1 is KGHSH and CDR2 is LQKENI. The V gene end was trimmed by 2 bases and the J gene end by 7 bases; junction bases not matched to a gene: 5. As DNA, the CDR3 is TGTGCCAGCTCACCAGGACAGGCGTCCCAGCCCCAGCATTTT. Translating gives CASSPGQASQPQHF.

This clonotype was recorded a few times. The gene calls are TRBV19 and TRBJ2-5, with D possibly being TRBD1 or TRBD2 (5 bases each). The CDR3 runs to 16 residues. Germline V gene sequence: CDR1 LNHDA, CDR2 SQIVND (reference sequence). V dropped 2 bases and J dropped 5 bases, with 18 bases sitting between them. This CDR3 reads CASSIRPGQPPETQYF. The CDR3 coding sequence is TGTGCCAGTAGTATACGCCCGGGGCAGCCCCCGGAGACCCAGTACTTC. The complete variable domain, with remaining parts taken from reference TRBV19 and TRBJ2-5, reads DGGITQSPKYLFRKEGQNVTLSCEQNLNHDAMYWYRQDPGQGLRLIYYSQIVNDFQKGDIAEGYSVSREKKESFPLTVTSAQKNPTAFYLCASSIRPGQPPETQYFGPGTRLLVL.

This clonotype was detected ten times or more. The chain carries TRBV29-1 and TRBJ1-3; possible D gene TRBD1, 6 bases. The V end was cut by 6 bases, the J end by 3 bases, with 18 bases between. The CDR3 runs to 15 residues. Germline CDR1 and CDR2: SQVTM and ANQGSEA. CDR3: CSVAVGGLGGNTIYF. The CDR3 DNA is TGCAGCGTGGCGGTAGGGGGACTAGGTGGAAACACCATATATTTT.

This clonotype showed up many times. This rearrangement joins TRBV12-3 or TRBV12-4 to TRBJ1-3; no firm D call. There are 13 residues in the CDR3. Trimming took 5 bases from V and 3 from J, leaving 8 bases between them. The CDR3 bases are TGTGCCAGCAGTCCTCCCAATGGAAACACCATATATTTT. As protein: CASSPPNGNTIYF.

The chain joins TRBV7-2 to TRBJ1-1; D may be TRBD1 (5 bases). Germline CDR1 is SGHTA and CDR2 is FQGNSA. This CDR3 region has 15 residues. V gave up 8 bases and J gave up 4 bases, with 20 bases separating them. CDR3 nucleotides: TGTGCCAGCTCGATATCCCCAGGGTCGTCCACTGAAGCTTTCTTT. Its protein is CASSISPGSSTEAFF.

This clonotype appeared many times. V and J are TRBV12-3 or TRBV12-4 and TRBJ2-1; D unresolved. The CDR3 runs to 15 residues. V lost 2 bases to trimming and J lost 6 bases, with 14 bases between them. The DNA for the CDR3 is TGTGCCAGCAGTTTAAACCCGATCCCCGGCAATGAGCAGTTCTTC. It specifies CASSLNPIPGNEQFF.

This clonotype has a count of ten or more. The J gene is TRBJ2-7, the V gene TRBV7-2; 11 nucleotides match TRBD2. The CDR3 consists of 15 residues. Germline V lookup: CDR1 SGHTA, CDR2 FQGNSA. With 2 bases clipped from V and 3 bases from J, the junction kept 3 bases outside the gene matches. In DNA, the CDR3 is TGTGCCAGCAGCTTAACTAGCGGGGGAAGCTACGAGCAGTACTTC. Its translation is CASSLTSGGSYEQYF.

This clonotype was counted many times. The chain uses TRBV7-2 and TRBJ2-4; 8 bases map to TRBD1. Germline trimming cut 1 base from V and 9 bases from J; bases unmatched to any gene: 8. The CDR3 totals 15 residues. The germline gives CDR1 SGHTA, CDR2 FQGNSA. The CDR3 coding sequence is TGTGCCAGCAGCTTAGGCACAGGGGGTTTTGGCATTCAGTACTTC. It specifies CASSLGTGGFGIQYF.